This entry features one T cell receptor beta chain sequence. The CDR3 length is 12 residues. Germline trimming cut 6 bases from V and 7 bases from J; bases unmatched to any gene: 3. CDR1 is LGHDT and CDR2 is YNNKEL in the germline V gene (reference sequence). The source of the sample is a study of blood T cell repertoires in COVID-19. The overall study: Italy, Spain and the United States were the sources of the convalescent and acute COVID-19 samples. Sample material is recorded as cDNA or gDNA derived from T cells, B-cell-depleted T cells, or PBMCs.

Sequencing used immunoSEQ multiplex PCR; TCRdb keeps in-frame clones, though not all of them. The sample has 100,000 or so clones, approximately 72% seen once. J is TRBJ2-5 and V is TRBV3-1 (or the pseudogene TRBV3-2), with 9 bases fitting TRBD1. This clonotype was sampled from a woman in her seventies with acute or convalescent COVID-19. Sequenced input: peripheral blood. The CDR3 is CASRMDRGTQYF. The CDR3 nucleotides are TGTGCCAGCAGAATGGACAGGGGGACCCAGTACTTC.